Listed below are T cell receptor beta chains from one sample, sequenced in a study of cytomegalovirus exposure and HLA in healthy donors. Data came from immunoSEQ multiplex PCR; TCRdb stores just in-frame clones and leaves some out. The sample lists more than 110,000 clones; about 86% were seen once. The sample taken for sequencing was PBMCs. All receptors come from a middle-aged man in good health and CMV-seropositive. The CDR3 runs from the conserved cysteine through the conserved F or W. The D gene is left open where the match is weak. Clone size appears in some rows only: once, few, many, or a class for an expanded clone.

D	size	V	J	length	DNA	CDR3
-	few	TRBV6-5	TRBJ2-7	15	TGTGCCAGCAGTTCATACAGGGCGAGTACCTACGAGCAGTACTTC	CASSSYRASTYEQYF
TRBD1	few	TRBV13	TRBJ2-7	14	TGTGCCAGCAGCCACAAACAGGGGCCGGTCGAGCAGTACTTC	CASSHKQGPVEQYF
TRBD1	-	TRBV13	TRBJ2-7	14	TGTGCCAGCAGCCACAAACAGGGGCCGGGCGAGCAGTACTTC	CASSHKQGPGEQYF
TRBD1	-	TRBV7-9	TRBJ2-1	15	TGTGCCAGCAGCCCCCGGGACAGAAGCGACAATGAGCAGTTCTTC	CASSPRDRSDNEQFF
TRBD1	-	TRBV19	TRBJ1-1	18	TGTGCCAGTAGTACTCTACTACAGGGGAAGAAGGGATTCACTGAAGCTTTCTTT	CASSTLLQGKKGFTEAFF
-	-	TRBV7-8	TRBJ2-3	18	TGTGCCAGCAGCCATAAGGTGTCTGCGGATCGATCCACAGATACGCAGTATTTT	CASSHKVSADRSTDTQYF
TRBD2	few	TRBV6-5	TRBJ2-5	15	TGTGCCAGCAGTTCGGGAGCGGGAGGAAGAAAGACCCAGTACTTC	CASSSGAGGRKTQYF
-	once	TRBV7-9	TRBJ1-1	14	TGTGCCAGCAGCACGGTCGAATGGGGGGGAGAAGCTTTCTTT	CASSTVEWGGEAFF
TRBD2	-	TRBV30	TRBJ2-6	21	TGTGCCTGGAGTGTACTAAGCCCCACTAGCGGGGTGTCCTCTGGGGCCAACGTCCTGACTTTC	CAWSVLSPTSGVSSGANVLTF
-	-	TRBV5-1	TRBJ2-5	15	TGCGCCAGCAAGGGCCTCCCTAGCCCTCAAGAGACCCAGTACTTC	CASKGLPSPQETQYF
-	-	TRBV15	TRBJ2-5	14	TGTGCCACCAGCAGGGCTGGGAGCCAAGAGACCCAGTACTTC	CATSRAGSQETQYF
TRBD2	-	TRBV9	TRBJ2-1	14	TGTGCCAGCAGCGAGACTAGCGCCTGGGGTGAGCAGTTCTTC	CASSETSAWGEQFF
-	-	TRBV30	TRBJ2-2	13	TGTGCCTGGAGGATCAGTAACACCGGGGAGCTGTTTTTT	CAWRISNTGELFF
TRBD1	-	TRBV6-1	TRBJ1-2	11	TGTGCCAGCAGTGTGGACAGGCCGCTGTGCTTC	CASSVDRPLCF
TRBD2	few	TRBV9	TRBJ2-5	15	TGTGCCAGCAGCCTAGCGGGAGGGGAGGCGGAGACCCAGTACTTC	CASSLAGGEAETQYF
TRBD2	-	TRBV15	TRBJ2-5	16	TGTGCCACCAGCAGAGCTAGCGGGGGGCCTCGGGAGACCCAGTACTTC	CATSRASGGPRETQYF
TRBD2	-	TRBV6-5	TRBJ2-3	15	TGTGCCAGCAGTTATAAGCGGGGGGACACAGATACGCAGTATTTT	CASSYKRGDTDTQYF
-	-	TRBV7-3	TRBJ2-7	13	TGTGCCAGCAGCCTCCTCCACGGGGGCGAGCAGTACTTC	CASSLLHGGEQYF
-	few	TRBV19	TRBJ2-3	18	TGTGCCAGTAGTACTCGGACCCGACACTCTCCCAGGGCAGATACGCAGTATTTT	CASSTRTRHSPRADTQYF
-	-	TRBV6-5	TRBJ2-7	14	TGTGCCAGCAGTTACTCGATAGCCTCCTACGAGCAGTACTTC	CASSYSIASYEQYF
TRBD1	-	TRBV5-6	TRBJ2-7	15	TGTGCCAGCAGCTTTTCGGGACAGGGGTACTACGAGCAGTACTTC	CASSFSGQGYYEQYF
TRBD1	-	TRBV11-1	TRBJ2-2	16	TGTGCCAGCAGCTCCTCAAGGACAGGGTGGACCGGGGAGCTGTTTTTT	CASSSSRTGWTGELFF
TRBD1	few	TRBV18	TRBJ2-1	14	TGTGCCAGCTCACCCAGGGACAGCGACAATGAGCAGTTCTTC	CASSPRDSDNEQFF
-	-	TRBV7-7	TRBJ1-1	15	TGTGCTAGCAGCTTAGCGAGGGACGGGGGCACTGAAGCTTTCTTT	CASSLARDGGTEAFF
-	-	TRBV18	TRBJ1-3	15	TGTGCCAGCTCACCATTGGGGAGGCCGAGAAACACCATATATTTT	CASSPLGRPRNTIYF
-	-	TRBV27	TRBJ1-1	14	TGTGCCAGCAGTTTAGGGCACTTGGGCACTGAAGCTTTCTTT	CASSLGHLGTEAFF
TRBD2	-	TRBV6-5	TRBJ2-2	15	TGTGCCAGCAGTTATACTAGCGGAGGGGCCGGGGAGCTGTTTTTT	CASSYTSGGAGELFF
-	once	TRBV12-5	TRBJ1-2	13	TGTGCTAGTGCCAAAACAGGGCCGGCTGGCTACACCTTC	CASAKTGPAGYTF
-	once	TRBV6-1	TRBJ1-5	15	TGTGCCAGCAGGGGGAGGTTCTATAGCAATCAGCCCCAGCATTTT	CASRGRFYSNQPQHF
TRBD1	-	TRBV7-9	TRBJ2-7	17	TGTGCCAGCAGCTTAGTATCCGGTCTGGACAGGGTCAACGAGCAGTACTTC	CASSLVSGLDRVNEQYF
-	few	TRBV27	TRBJ1-5	14	TGTGCCACCGGTCGGGACACTAGCAATCAGCCCCAGCATTTT	CATGRDTSNQPQHF
TRBD2	-	TRBV2	TRBJ2-1	14	TGTGCCTCCGAGGGGGCTAGCGGGGTTAATGAGCAGTTCTTC	CASEGASGVNEQFF
TRBD2	-	TRBV7-6	TRBJ2-5	14	TGTGCCAGCAGCCGTGGGGGGGTCCAAGAGACCCAGTACTTC	CASSRGGVQETQYF
TRBD1	-	TRBV20-1	TRBJ1-2	11	TGCAGTGCTAGTGACAGGGACAGCTACACCTTC	CSASDRDSYTF
-	-	TRBV6-5	TRBJ2-1	14	TGTGCCAGCAGTACAAGAGGGAATTACAATGAGCAGTTCTTC	CASSTRGNYNEQFF
-	-	TRBV7-9	TRBJ2-5	15	TGTGCCAGCAGCACCAGGTGGGGGCGTCAAGAGACCCAGTACTTC	CASSTRWGRQETQYF
TRBD2	-	TRBV5-1	TRBJ2-7	17	TGCGCCAGCAGCTTTTCCTACGGGGGGGGGCCAGGTTACGAGCAGTACTTC	CASSFSYGGGPGYEQYF
TRBD2	-	TRBV7-2	TRBJ2-7	15	TGTGCCAGCAGCTTAGGGGGAGCGGGAGCCTACGAGCAGTACTTC	CASSLGGAGAYEQYF
-	-	TRBV2	TRBJ1-1	13	TGTGCCAGCAGGGGAGACCTGAACACTGAAGCTTTCTTT	CASRGDLNTEAFF
-	-	TRBV27	TRBJ2-7	16	TGTGCCAGCAGTTATGGCCTAAGCGGGACATCCTACGAGCAGTACTTC	CASSYGLSGTSYEQYF
-	once	TRBV18	TRBJ1-3	15	TGTGCCAGCTCACCACCCTCACAATCTGGAAACACCATATATTTT	CASSPPSQSGNTIYF
-	-	TRBV9	TRBJ1-3	14	TGTGCCAGCAGCGTAGGCGCCTTCACGGACACCATATATTTT	CASSVGAFTDTIYF
-	-	TRBV11-1	TRBJ2-5	15	TGTGCCAGCAGCAAAAATGGACAGTCCCAAGAGACCCAGTACTTC	CASSKNGQSQETQYF
-	-	TRBV11-3	TRBJ2-7	17	TGTGCCAGCAGCCCTACGTCATTACGAGGGTCCCGCGGCGAGCAGTACTTC	CASSPTSLRGSRGEQYF
-	-	TRBV14	TRBJ1-2	15	TGTGCCAGCAGCCAAGAGTCCCTAGCTAACTATGGCTACACCTTC	CASSQESLANYGYTF
-	once	TRBV27	TRBJ2-1	17	TGTGCCAGCAGTTTTGGGCAGGGGCCCCTGGGCGTCGGTGAGCAGTTCTTC	CASSFGQGPLGVGEQFF
-	once	TRBV5-1	TRBJ2-1	13	TGCGCCAGCAGCCCGGTGACACATGGTGAGCAGTTCTTC	CASSPVTHGEQFF
-	-	TRBV27	TRBJ1-2	14	TGTGCCAGCAGTTTATCGACAGGTACCTATGGCTACACCTTC	CASSLSTGTYGYTF
-	once	TRBV27	TRBJ2-7	14	TGTGCCAGCAGTTTTGGGGGGTCCTCCTACGAGCAGTACTTC	CASSFGGSSYEQYF
-	-	TRBV7-9	TRBJ1-5	12	TGTGCCAGCAGCTCGAACTCATGGTCCCAGCATTTT	CASSSNSWSQHF
TRBD1	-	TRBV6-1	TRBJ2-7	16	TGTGCCAGCAGTGGTACTCCGGGACAGGGGGCCTACGAGCAGTACTTC	CASSGTPGQGAYEQYF